These 20 T cell receptor beta chains were sequenced from one sample in a study of shared clonotypes between healthy human individuals. Profiled with immunoSEQ multiplex PCR; TCRdb holds only in-frame clones, not every one. The table lists about 2.4 million clones, approximately 93% of them singletons, with 0.36% in the top ten. Sequencing was done on a sample of naive CD4+ T cells from PBMCs. Stated subset: CD45RA+ positively selected. Source of these receptors: a man younger than 35 in good health. Some clones in this sample may be carry-over from other donors' samples.

The rearrangement joins TRBV19 to TRBJ2-1; D gene uncertain. Germline lookup yields CDR1 LNHDA and CDR2 SQIVND (reference sequence). Between the trimmed V and J ends, which lost 0 bases and 4 bases, there was a span of 7 bases. The CDR3 sequence is 14 residues long. Here the CDR3 reads CASSIEGPYNEQFF. The CDR3 DNA sequence: TGTGCCAGTAGTATAGAAGGTCCATACAATGAGCAGTTCTTC.

On this clone itself: Other DNA sequences from this sample encode an identical CDR3 as well. The chain employs TRBV20-1 and TRBJ1-2, with TRBD1 matching over 8 bases. The V segment lost 6 bases and the J segment 8 bases; nucleotides outside the gene matches: 5. CDR1 and CDR2 from the germline V gene are DFQATT and SNEGSKA (reference sequence). The CDR3 is 11 residues long. For the CDR3, the DNA is TGCAGTGCCCCGGACAGGGTGGGCTACACCTTC. As protein: CSAPDRVGYTF.

The chain employs TRBV6-5 and TRBJ1-2; possible D gene TRBD1, 6 bases. The CDR3 runs 14 residues. V dropped 4 bases and J dropped 2 bases, with 11 bases sitting between them. Germline V lookup: CDR1 MNHEY, CDR2 SVGAGI. The CDR3 DNA reads as TGTGCCAGCAGTTCGCGGGACAACAACTATGGCTACACCTTC. It translates to CASSSRDNNYGYTF.

This chain uses TRBV4-1 with TRBJ2-7; either TRBD1 or TRBD2 may fit D (5 bases each). The V end was cut by 1 base, the J end by 3 bases, with 13 bases between. The V gene's germline CDR1 is MGHRA and CDR2 YSYEKL. The CDR3 extends over 15 amino acids. CDR3 sequence (DNA): TGCGCCAGCAGCCAAGGCCCGGGGCAGGGCTACGAGCAGTACTTC. This gives the protein CASSQGPGQGYEQYF.

The chain uses TRBV11-2 and TRBJ2-7; 10 nucleotides match TRBD2. Trimming took 5 bases from V and 2 from J; bases not matched to a gene: 6. Per germline, CDR1 SGHAT and CDR2 FQNNGV. The CDR3 is 15 residues long. This CDR3 is CASSPGLADAYEQYF. The CDR3 DNA reads TGTGCCAGCAGCCCCGGACTAGCGGACGCCTACGAGCAGTACTTC.

This chain uses TRBV7-2 with TRBJ1-5, with 7 positions matching TRBD1. Germline lookup yields CDR1 SGHTA and CDR2 FQGNSA. Trimming took 5 bases from V and 6 from J; bases not matched to a gene: 10. The length of the CDR3 is 15 residues. The CDR3 spells CASSKGTGVTQPQHF. CDR3 sequence (DNA): TGTGCCAGCAGCAAAGGAACAGGGGTGACTCAGCCCCAGCATTTT.

This sequence joins TRBV5-1 and TRBJ1-4; no definite D call. The ends were cut back, 0 bases at V and 8 bases at J, with 11 bases in the middle. CDR1 and CDR2 from the germline V gene are SGHRS and YFSETQ. CDR3 length: 14 amino acids. The DNA for the CDR3 is TGCGCCAGCAGCTTGGGGCAGGCGGCGGAAAAACTGTTTTTT. Protein: CASSLGQAAEKLFF.

The rearrangement links TRBV6-1 to TRBJ1-1; the D gene is possibly TRBD1 (5 bases). Germline CDR1 MNHNS, CDR2 SASEGT. Trimming shortened V by 1 base and J by 5 bases, and 11 bases separated the two germline ends. This CDR3 has 14 residues. CDR3 residues: CASSEGRGWTEAFF. For the CDR3, the DNA is TGTGCCAGCAGTGAAGGAAGGGGCTGGACTGAAGCTTTCTTT.

The genes are TRBV28 and TRBJ2-4; 9 nucleotides align to TRBD1. This CDR3 spans 16 amino acids. Germline V gene lookup returns CDR1 MDHEN and CDR2 SYDVKM. Trimming took 4 bases from V and 0 from J; bases not matched to a gene: 4. For the CDR3, the DNA is TGTGCCAGCAGTTCGACAGGGGGGATAGCCAAAAACATTCAGTACTTC. This sequence encodes CASSSTGGIAKNIQYF.

This clone appeared once. The chain carries TRBV27 and TRBJ2-7, with D unclear. CDR3 length equals 15 residues. Germline CDR1 and CDR2: MNHEY and SMNVEV (reference sequence). The V end was cut by 5 bases, the J end by 4 bases, with 18 bases between. CDR3 sequence (DNA): TGTGCCAGCAGTCTAGAGAGACGTGGAACTTACGAGCAGTACTTC. This sequence encodes CASSLERRGTYEQYF.

The V gene is TRBV27, the J gene TRBJ2-2; the D call may be TRBD1 or TRBD2 (5 bases each). The CDR3 has 16 amino acids. The germline V gene has CDR1 MNHEY and CDR2 SMNVEV (reference sequence). V was clipped by 8 bases and J by 1 base, with 17 bases between them. CDR3 region: CASFPLGTENTGELFF. CDR3 nucleotide sequence: TGTGCCAGCTTCCCCCTGGGGACGGAGAACACCGGGGAGCTGTTTTTT.

This chain connects TRBV27 to TRBJ1-1; 7 bases map to TRBD1. The CDR3 extends over 15 amino acids. From germline, CDR1 is MNHEY and CDR2 SMNVEV (reference sequence). J was trimmed by 0 bases and V by 1 base; bases with no gene match: 2. The CDR3 bases are TGTGCCAGCAGTTTATACAGGGGACTGAACACTGAAGCTTTCTTT. Protein: CASSLYRGLNTEAFF.

This clone is a singleton in its sample. The gene calls are TRBV19 and TRBJ1-5; D is possibly TRBD1 (6 bases). CDR3 size: 16 residues. Per the germline V gene, CDR1 is LNHDA and CDR2 is SQIVND (reference sequence). V was cut by 5 bases and J by 3 bases, with 17 bases left in between. The CDR3 nucleotides read TGTGCCAGTAGTTCGGGGGGCAGGTCGGACAATCAGCCCCAGCATTTT. Its protein product is CASSSGGRSDNQPQHF.

A note on this clone: Different DNA sequences within this sample yield the same CDR3. The CDR3 DNA follows: TGCGCCAGCAGCTTAGGAGGGGCCCAAGAGACCCAGTACTTC. Residues: CASSLGGAQETQYF. This rearrangement joins TRBV5-1 to TRBJ2-5; D is perhaps TRBD2 (6 bases). Germline CDR1 is SGHRS and CDR2 is YFSETQ. Trimming removed 2 bases from V and 1 base from J, with 9 bases in between. The length of the CDR3 is 14 residues.

This chain joins TRBV7-2 and TRBJ1-2; the match to TRBD1 covers 8 bases. The trim removed 4 bases at V and 2 bases at J, leaving 3 bases unmatched. This CDR3 contains 14 residues. Germline CDR1 SGHTA, CDR2 FQGNSA. CDR3 in DNA: TGTGCCAGCAGCTACGGGACAGGAAACTATGGCTACACCTTC. Protein sequence: CASSYGTGNYGYTF.

On this clone: Other DNA variants within this sample encode the same CDR3. CDR3: CASSYFGSGANVLTF. The DNA of the CDR3 is TGTGCCAGCAGTTACTTTGGGTCTGGGGCCAACGTCCTGACTTTC. The rearrangement joins TRBV6-6 to TRBJ2-6; D not resolved. V lost 1 base, J lost 1 base, and 5 bases lay in between. Germline assignment: CDR1 MNHNY and CDR2 SVGAGI (reference sequence). The CDR3 runs to 15 residues.

The chain employs TRBV6-1 and TRBJ1-1; D remains ambiguous. This CDR3 is built from 16 residues. Germline loops: CDR1 MNHNS, CDR2 SASEGT. V lost 4 bases, J lost 0 bases, and 15 bases lay in between. The CDR3 loop is CASSARRRSMNTEAFF. The CDR3 DNA sequence: TGTGCCAGCAGTGCAAGAAGACGGAGCATGAACACTGAAGCTTTCTTT.

This rearrangement joins TRBV4-1 to TRBJ1-4, with TRBD1 as a possible D gene (5 bases). The germline CDR1 and CDR2 sequences are MGHRA and YSYEKL. The CDR3 extends over 13 amino acids. The V gene lost 4 bases and the J gene lost 7 bases, with 10 bases spanning the gap. CDR3 sequence: CASSPLGVEKLFF. The CDR3 DNA is TGCGCCAGCAGCCCATTGGGGGTTGAAAAACTGTTTTTT.

J is TRBJ2-7 and V is TRBV5-8, with a tentative D call TRBD2 (5 bases). The germline V gene encodes CDR1 SGHTS and CDR2 YDEGEE. Trimming removed 0 bases from V and 5 bases from J, with 12 bases in between. The CDR3 runs 14 residues. The CDR3 bases are TGTGCCAGCAGCTTGGCCGGGAACCAGCACGAGCAGTACTTC. It specifies CASSLAGNQHEQYF.

CDR3 sequence (DNA): TGTGCCAGCAGTACTACGACAGGGCTGGGATCACCCCTCCACTTT. It translates to CASSTTTGLGSPLHF. The chain recombines TRBV5-4 with TRBJ1-6; TRBD1 agrees at 7 bases. The CDR3 runs 15 residues. The V segment lost 5 bases and the J segment 10 bases; nucleotides outside the gene matches: 12. The germline V gene has CDR1 SGHNT and CDR2 YYREEE (reference sequence).